What follows are 5 T cell receptor beta chains derived from one specimen sequenced in a study of T cell repertoires in cytomegalovirus infection. TCRdb recomputed calls from the reads with MiXCR, one row per CDR3 protein. The sample lists approximately 190,000 distinct CDR3 sequences, more than 9% occurring once. Sequencing used PBMCs. Receptor source: a human donor in good health (CMV status not recorded). Some clones in this sample may be carry-over from other donors' samples.

This clonotype has a count of ten or more. The chain is built from TRBV6-1 and TRBJ1-5, with 9 bases matching TRBD1. Germline lookup yields CDR1 MNHNS and CDR2 SASEGT. V lost 3 bases to trimming and J lost 1 base; unmatched junction nucleotides: 13. The CDR3 consists of 19 residues. CDR3 nucleotide sequence: TGTGCCAGCAGTGAGAAAAAGGGACAGGGAATGGCGAGCAATCAGCCCCAGCATTTT. The encoded protein is CASSEKKGQGMASNQPQHF.

The chain employs TRBV5-5 and TRBJ1-6, with D perhaps TRBD1 (6 bases). Trimming stripped 1 base from V and 3 bases from J, with 8 bases between. The V gene's germline CDR1 is SGHKS and CDR2 YYEKEE (reference sequence). The CDR3 length is 15 residues. CDR3 DNA sequence: TGTGCCAGCAGCTTGAGAGGGGGCTATAATTCACCCCTCCACTTT. It translates to CASSLRGGYNSPLHF.

The J gene is TRBJ2-1, the V gene TRBV29-1; weak D call: TRBD2 (7 bases). CDR1 is SQVTM and CDR2 is ANQGSEA in the germline V gene. The CDR3 is 15 amino acids. V dropped 3 bases and J dropped 3 bases, with 15 bases sitting between them. CDR3 sequence: CSVDPSGGVYNEQFF. DNA for the CDR3: TGCAGCGTTGACCCCTCGGGGGGCGTCTACAATGAGCAGTTCTTC.

This clonotype was counted many times. The rearrangement links TRBV7-3 to TRBJ2-7; 8 bases line up with TRBD2. Germline values: CDR1 SGHTA, CDR2 FQGTGA. This CDR3 has 14 amino acids. Trimming at V came to 5 bases and at J to 7 bases, leaving 10 bases not matched to a gene. The CDR3 coding sequence is TGTGCCAGCAGCGCGGGACTAGAAACGTCAGAGCAGTACTTC. It codes for CASSAGLETSEQYF. The variable domain in full, completed from reference TRBV7-3 and TRBJ2-7, reads GAGVSQTPSNKVTEKGKYVELRCDPISGHTALYWYRQSLGQGPEFLIYFQGTGAADDSGLPNDRFFAVRPEGSVSTLKIQRTERGDSAVYLCASSAGLETSEQYFGPGTRLTVT.

This clonotype was seen more than once but under ten times. The chain uses TRBV29-1 and TRBJ1-2, with 9 bases fitting TRBD1. The V and J ends lost 6 bases and 6 bases, in that order; junction bases with no gene match: 5. The length of the CDR3 is 12 residues. CDR1 SQVTM and CDR2 ANQGSEA come from the germline V gene. CDR3 region: CSVVGQGNGYTF. As DNA, the CDR3 is TGCAGCGTCGTAGGACAGGGGAATGGCTACACCTTC.